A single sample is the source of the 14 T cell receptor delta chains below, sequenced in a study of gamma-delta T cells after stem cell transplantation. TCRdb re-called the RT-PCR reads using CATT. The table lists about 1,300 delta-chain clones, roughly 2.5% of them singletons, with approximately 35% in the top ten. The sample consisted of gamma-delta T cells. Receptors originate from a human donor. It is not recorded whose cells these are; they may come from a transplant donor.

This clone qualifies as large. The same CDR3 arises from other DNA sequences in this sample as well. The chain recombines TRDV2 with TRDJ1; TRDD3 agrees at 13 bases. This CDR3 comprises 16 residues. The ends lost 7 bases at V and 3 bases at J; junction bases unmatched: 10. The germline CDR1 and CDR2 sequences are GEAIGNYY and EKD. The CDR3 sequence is CACRALTGGYADKLIF. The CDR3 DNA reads TGTGCCTGCAGGGCCCTTACTGGGGGATACGCCGATAAACTCATCTTT.

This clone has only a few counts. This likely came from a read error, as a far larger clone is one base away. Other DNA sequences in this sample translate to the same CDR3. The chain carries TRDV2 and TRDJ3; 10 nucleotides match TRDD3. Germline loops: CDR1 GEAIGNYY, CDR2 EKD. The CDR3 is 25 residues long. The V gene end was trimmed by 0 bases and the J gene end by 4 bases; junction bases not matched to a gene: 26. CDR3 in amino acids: CACDTANSYGGLLGDSSWDTRQMFF. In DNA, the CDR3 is TGTGCCTGTGACACCGCGAATTCCTACGGGGGCTTACTGGGGGATTCCTCTTGGGACACCCGACAGATGTTTTTC.

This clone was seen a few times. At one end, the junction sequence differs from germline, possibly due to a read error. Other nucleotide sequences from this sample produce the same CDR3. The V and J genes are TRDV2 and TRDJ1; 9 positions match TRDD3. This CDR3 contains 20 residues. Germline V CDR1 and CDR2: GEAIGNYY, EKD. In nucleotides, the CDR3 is TGTGCCTGTGACACAATCCAATGGAGGGTCCCTGGGGGATTAACCGATAAACTTATCTTT. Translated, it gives CACDTIQWRVPGGLTDKLIF.

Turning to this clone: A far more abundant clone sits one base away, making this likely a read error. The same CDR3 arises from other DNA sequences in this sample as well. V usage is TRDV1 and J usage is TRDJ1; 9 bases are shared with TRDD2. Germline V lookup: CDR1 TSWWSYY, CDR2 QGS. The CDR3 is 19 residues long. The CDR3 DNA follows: TGTGCCCTTGGGGAACCAACTCCTTCCTACGACTTACCCCGCGGTAAACTCATCTTT. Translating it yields CALGEPTPSYDLPRGKLIF.

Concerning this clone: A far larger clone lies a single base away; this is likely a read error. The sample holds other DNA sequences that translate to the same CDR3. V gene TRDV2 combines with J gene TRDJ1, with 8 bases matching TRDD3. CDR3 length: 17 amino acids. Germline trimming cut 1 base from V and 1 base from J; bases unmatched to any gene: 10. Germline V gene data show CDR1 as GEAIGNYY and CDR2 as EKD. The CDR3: CACDTAELLGATDKLIF. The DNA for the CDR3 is TGTGCCTGTGACACAGCGGAACTACTGGGGGCCACCGATAAACTCATCTTT.

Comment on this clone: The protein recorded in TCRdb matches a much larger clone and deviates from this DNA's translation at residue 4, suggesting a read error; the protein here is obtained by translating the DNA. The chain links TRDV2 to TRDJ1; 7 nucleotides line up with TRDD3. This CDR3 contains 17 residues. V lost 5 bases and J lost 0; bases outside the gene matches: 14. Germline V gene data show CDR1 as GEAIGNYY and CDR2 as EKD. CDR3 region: CACGPIGGTSYTDKLIF. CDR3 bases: TGTGCCTGTGGCCCTATTGGGGGAACTTCGTACACCGATAAACTCATCTTT.

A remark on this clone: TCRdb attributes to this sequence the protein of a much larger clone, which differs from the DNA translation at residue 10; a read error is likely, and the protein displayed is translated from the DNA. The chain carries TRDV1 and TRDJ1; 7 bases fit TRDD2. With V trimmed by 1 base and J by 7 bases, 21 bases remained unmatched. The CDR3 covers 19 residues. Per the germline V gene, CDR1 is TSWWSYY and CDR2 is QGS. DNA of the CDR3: TGTGCTCTTGGGGAACCAACTCCTTCCTGCGACTTACCCCGCGGTAAACTCATCTTT. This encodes CALGEPTPSCDLPRGKLIF.

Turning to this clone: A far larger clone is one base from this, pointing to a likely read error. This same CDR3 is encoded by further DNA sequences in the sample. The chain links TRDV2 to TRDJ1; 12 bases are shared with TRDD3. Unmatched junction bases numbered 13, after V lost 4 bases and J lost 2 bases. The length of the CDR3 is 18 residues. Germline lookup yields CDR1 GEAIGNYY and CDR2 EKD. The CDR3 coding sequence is TGTGCCTGTGATGTACTGGGGGATACCCAGAGAGGAACCGATAAACTCATCTTT. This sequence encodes CACDVLGDTQRGTDKLIF.

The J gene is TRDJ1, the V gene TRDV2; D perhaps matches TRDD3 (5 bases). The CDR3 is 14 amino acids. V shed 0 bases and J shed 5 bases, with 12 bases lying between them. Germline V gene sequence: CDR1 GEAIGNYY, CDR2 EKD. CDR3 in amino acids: CACDTVSWGDKLIF. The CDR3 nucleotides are TGTGCCTGTGACACCGTATCATGGGGAGATAAACTCATCTTT.

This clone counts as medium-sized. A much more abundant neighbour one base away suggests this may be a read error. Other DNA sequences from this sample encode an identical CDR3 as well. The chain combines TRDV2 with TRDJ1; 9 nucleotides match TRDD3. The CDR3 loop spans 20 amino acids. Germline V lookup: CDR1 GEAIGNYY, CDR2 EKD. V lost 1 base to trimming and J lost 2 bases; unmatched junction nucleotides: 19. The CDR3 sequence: CACDTIQWRVPGGLTDKLIF. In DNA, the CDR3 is TGTGCCTGTGACACAATCCAATGGAGGGTCCCTGGGGGATTAACCGATAAACTCATCTTT.

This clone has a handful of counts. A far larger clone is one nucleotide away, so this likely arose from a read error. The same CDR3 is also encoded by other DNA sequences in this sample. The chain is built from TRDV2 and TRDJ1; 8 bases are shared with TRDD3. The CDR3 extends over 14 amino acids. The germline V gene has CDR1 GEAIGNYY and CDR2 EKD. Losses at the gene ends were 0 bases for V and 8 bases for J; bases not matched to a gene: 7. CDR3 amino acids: CACDTLGERGKLIF. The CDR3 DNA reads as TGTGCCTGTGACACCCTGGGGGAGCGAGGAAAACTCATCTTT.

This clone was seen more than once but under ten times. The CDR3 nucleotides are TGTGCCTGTGTCGAACTGGGGGATAGGTTCACCGATAAACTCATCTTT. Protein: CACVELGDRFTDKLIF. This chain connects TRDV2 to TRDJ1; TRDD3 matches 11 bases. V dropped 5 bases and J dropped 1; count of bases not matched to a gene: 8. Germline CDR1 GEAIGNYY, CDR2 EKD. The CDR3 loop spans 16 amino acids.

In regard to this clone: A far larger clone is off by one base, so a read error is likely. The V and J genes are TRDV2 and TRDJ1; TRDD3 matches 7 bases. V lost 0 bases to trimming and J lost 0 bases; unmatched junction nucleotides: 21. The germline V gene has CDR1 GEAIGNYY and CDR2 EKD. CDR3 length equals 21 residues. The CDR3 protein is CACDTLPIPLTEGYHTDKLIF. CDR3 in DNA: TGTGCCTGTGACACCCTGCCTATCCCCCTGACTGAGGGATACCACACCGATAAACTCATCTTT.

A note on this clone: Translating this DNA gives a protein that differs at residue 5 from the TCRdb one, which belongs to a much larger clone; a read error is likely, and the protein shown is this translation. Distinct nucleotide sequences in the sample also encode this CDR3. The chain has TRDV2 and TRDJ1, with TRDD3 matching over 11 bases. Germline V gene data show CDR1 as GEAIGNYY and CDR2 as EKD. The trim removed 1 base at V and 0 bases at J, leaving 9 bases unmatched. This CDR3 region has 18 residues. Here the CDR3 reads CACDTLLGDRMYTDKLIF. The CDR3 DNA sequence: TGTGCCTGTGACACTCTACTGGGGGATAGGATGTACACCGATAAACTCATCTTT.